Below are 7 T cell receptor beta chains sequenced from a single sample in a study of shared clonotypes between healthy human individuals. The assay was immunoSEQ multiplex PCR, and TCRdb's table has in-frame clones only and misses some. The table lists about 1 million clones, about three quarters of them singletons. The specimen was memory CD4+ T cells sorted from blood. Described subset: CD45RA-negative fraction. The receptors here all came from a man in his late teens or twenties in good health.

The rearrangement links TRBV28 to TRBJ1-6; 8 bases align to TRBD1. Trimming cost V 5 bases and J 9 bases; bases outside gene matches: 12. The CDR3 is 16 residues long. CDR1 and CDR2 (germline): MDHEN, SYDVKM. The CDR3 loop is CASSNLKQGGGSPLHF. In DNA, the CDR3 is TGTGCCAGCAGTAATCTTAAACAGGGGGGAGGTTCACCCCTCCACTTT.

Remarks on this clone: Since a far larger clone is one base different, this is likely a read error. The chain couples TRBV19 to TRBJ1-2; D remains ambiguous. From germline, CDR1 is LNHDA and CDR2 SQIVND (reference sequence). The CDR3 is made up of 13 amino acids. The CDR3 DNA sequence: TGTGCCAATAGTAAGGACGGACCGTATGGCTACACCTTC. As protein: CANSKDGPYGYTF.

Of note for this clone: Other DNA sequences from this sample encode an identical CDR3 as well. The V and J genes are TRBV30 and TRBJ2-7; D tentatively reads TRBD1 or TRBD2 (5 bases each). CDR3 length: 13 amino acids. The V gene's germline CDR1 is GTSNPN and CDR2 SVGIG (reference sequence). V lost 2 bases to trimming and J lost 2 bases, with 10 bases between them. The CDR3 reads CAWSTGTTYEQYF. The CDR3 coding sequence is TGTGCCTGGAGTACCGGGACGACCTACGAGCAGTACTTC.

The chain uses TRBV11-3 and TRBJ2-3; 10 positions agree with TRBD2. V trimming: 5 bases; J trimming: 1 base; junction bases outside the gene matches: 3. The CDR3 spans 15 residues. The germline CDR1 and CDR2 sequences are SGHNT and YENEEA. The CDR3 DNA reads TGTGCCAGCAGCGAGGGGACTAGCGGCACAGATACGCAGTATTTT. It specifies CASSEGTSGTDTQYF. Combining the CDR3 with reference TRBV11-3 and TRBJ2-3 gives the whole variable domain EAGVVQSPRYKIIEKKQPVAFWCNPISGHNTLYWYLQNLGQGPELLIRYENEEAVDDSQLPKDRFSAERLKGVDSTLKIQPAELGDSAVYLCASSEGTSGTDTQYFGPGTRLTVL.

The chain joins TRBV5-6 to TRBJ1-4; the match to TRBD1 covers 7 bases. Germline V lookup: CDR1 SGHDT, CDR2 YYEEEE. V gave up 4 bases and J gave up 7 bases; unmatched junction bases: 4. There are 13 residues in the CDR3. For the CDR3, the DNA is TGTGCCAGCAGCACAGGACAGGTTGAAAAACTGTTTTTT. Protein: CASSTGQVEKLFF.

V and J are TRBV6-5 and TRBJ2-7, with 9 bases identical to TRBD1. From germline, CDR1 is MNHEY and CDR2 SVGAGI. The V segment lost 6 bases and the J segment 5 bases; nucleotides outside the gene matches: 2. This CDR3 comprises 12 residues. The CDR3 coding sequence is TGTGCCAGCAGAAGGACAGGGGACGAGCAGTACTTC. Translated: CASRRTGDEQYF.

CDR3 sequence: CASSLGRSGEQYF. As DNA, the CDR3 is TGTGCCAGCAGCTTGGGCAGGTCAGGCGAGCAGTACTTC. The chain is built from TRBV5-6 and TRBJ2-7; D remains ambiguous. Germline values: CDR1 SGHDT, CDR2 YYEEEE. The CDR3 is made up of 13 amino acids. Trimming took 0 bases from V and 6 from J, leaving 10 bases between them.